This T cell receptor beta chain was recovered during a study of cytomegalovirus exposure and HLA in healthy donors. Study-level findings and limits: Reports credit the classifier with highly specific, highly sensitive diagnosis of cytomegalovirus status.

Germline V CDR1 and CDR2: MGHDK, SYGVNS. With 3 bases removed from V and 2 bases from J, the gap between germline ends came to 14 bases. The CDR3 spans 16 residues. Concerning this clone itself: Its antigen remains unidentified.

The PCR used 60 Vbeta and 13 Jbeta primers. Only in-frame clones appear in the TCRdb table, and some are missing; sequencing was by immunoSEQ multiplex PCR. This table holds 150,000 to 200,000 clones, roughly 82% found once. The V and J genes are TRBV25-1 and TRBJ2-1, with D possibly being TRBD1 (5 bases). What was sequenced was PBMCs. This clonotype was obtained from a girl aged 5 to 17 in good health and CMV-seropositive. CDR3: CASSDHRTYTYNEQFF. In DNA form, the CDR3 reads TGTGCCAGCAGTGACCACAGGACCTACACCTACAATGAGCAGTTCTTC.